The T cell receptor beta chain under discussion was sequenced for a study of cytomegalovirus exposure and HLA in healthy donors. V lost 1 base to trimming and J lost 2 bases, with 11 bases between them. CDR3 length equals 15 residues. Looked up from germline, CDR1 is SGHAT and CDR2 is FQNNGV. PCR amplification relied on 60 Vbeta primers (plus 13 Jbeta primers). Generated by immunoSEQ multiplex PCR, the TCRdb table keeps only in-frame clones and is missing some. Here the sample table reports some 110,000 clones. What was sequenced was PBMCs. This sequence originates from a man aged 25 to 40 in good health and CMV-seronegative. This sequence joins TRBV11-2 and TRBJ2-5; the D is unclear. The CDR3 sequence: CASSLGAARQETQYF. The CDR3 bases are TGTGCCAGCAGCTTAGGGGCCGCCCGGCAAGAGACCCAGTACTTC.